Listed here is a single T cell receptor (beta chain). The data are from a study of blood T cell repertoires in COVID-19. About the research overall: Samples of COVID-19 (acute and convalescent) were obtained from the United States, Italy and Spain. In each case, the material was cDNA or gDNA derived from T cells, B-cell-depleted T cells, or PBMCs.

Authors' analysis steps: For nucleated cells, counts were estimated from reference gene primer amplification. TCRdb's copy holds only in-frame clones and misses some; the assay was immunoSEQ multiplex PCR. D and trimming were read from the DNA, whereas the V and J calls and clone size are those reported in that table. The sample holds 200,000 to 250,000 clones, about 84% seen once. The length of the CDR3 is 15 residues. Germline CDR1 is MNHEY and CDR2 is SVGAGI. Trimming removed 0 bases from V and 4 bases from J, with 9 bases in between. Sequencing was performed on PBMCs or T cells enriched from blood (not recorded which). The receptor was isolated from a woman in her forties with acute COVID-19. The chain joins TRBV6-5 to TRBJ1-4, with D uncertain. The CDR3 spells CASSYSAQDNEKLFF. CDR3 sequence (DNA): TGTGCCAGCAGTTACTCGGCTCAGGATAATGAAAAACTGTTTTTT.